This T cell receptor (beta chain) was profiled in a study of Graves' ophthalmopathy and Graves' hyperthyroidism. Study-level information: Researchers obtained peripheral blood at initial diagnosis, before any treatment had begun. General study results and limits: Blood also held most thyroid clonotypes expanded above 0.001 frequency.

The V end was cut by 3 bases, the J end by 0 bases, with 27 bases between. The CDR3 covers 22 residues. Germline V gives CDR1 MDHEN, CDR2 SYDVKM. In its sample, this clonotype was seen many times. Its antigen is still unknown. The study amplified TCR beta CDR3 regions using RNA transcripts. Second-round multiplex PCR came after first-round RT-PCR with HTBI primers. TCRdb used MiXCR to reprocess the multiplex PCR reads, holding one entry per CDR3 protein. The table lists 600,000 to 650,000 distinct CDR3 sequences, about 20% of them singletons, with around 7% in the top ten. The TCR comes from a woman younger than 35 with stable Graves' hyperthyroidism. Some clones in this sample may be carry-over from other donors' samples. Sequencing was done on a sample of peripheral blood. The J gene is TRBJ1-6, the V gene TRBV28, with D perhaps matching TRBD1 (6 bases). CDR3 in amino acids: CASSFPYHPPDSKGSYNSPLHF. CDR3 coding DNA: TGTGCCAGCAGTTTCCCGTACCACCCCCCGGACAGCAAAGGCTCCTATAATTCACCCCTCCACTTT. The full variable domain, with the rest looked up from reference TRBV28 and TRBJ1-6, is DVKVTQSSRYLVKRTGEKVFLECVQDMDHENMFWYRQDPGLGLRLIYFSYDVKMKEKGDIPEGYSVSREKKERFSLILESASTNQTSMYLCASSFPYHPPDSKGSYNSPLHFGNGTRLTVT.